Presented here are 25 T cell receptor beta chains from one specimen sequenced in a study of T-cell memory formation after mild COVID-19. One entry per CDR3 protein results from TCRdb running MiXCR on the 5' RACE reads. Of 350,000 to 450,000 distinct CDR3 sequences in the sample, around 27% are singletons; the top ten hold about 13%. Specimen: PBMCs or a T cell subset sorted from them (not recorded which). These receptor sequences come from an adult woman who had mild COVID-19 (a few samples of this study predate the infection). Cell type and time point are not known.

The J gene is TRBJ1-1, the V gene TRBV5-1; D is perhaps TRBD1 (5 bases). Per the germline V gene, CDR1 is SGHRS and CDR2 is YFSETQ. The CDR3 consists of 15 residues. V was clipped by 0 bases and J by 4 bases, with 13 bases between them. The CDR3 sequence is CASSLVAGRGTEAFF. DNA for the CDR3: TGCGCCAGCAGCTTGGTCGCAGGGAGAGGCACTGAAGCTTTCTTT.

Only a few counts were recorded for this clonotype. V is TRBV7-9 and J is TRBJ2-7; possibly TRBD2 for D (5 bases). The V and J ends lost 7 bases and 5 bases respectively, with 18 bases between them. The CDR3 is 14 amino acids. Germline V gives CDR1 SEHNR, CDR2 FQNEAQ (reference sequence). The DNA for the CDR3 is TGTGCCAGCACCCACGATTTACTCGGGAACGAGCAGTACTTC. Translated, it gives CASTHDLLGNEQYF.

This chain connects TRBV20-1 to TRBJ2-3; D may match TRBD1 or TRBD2 (5 bases each). The V and J ends lost 1 base and 1 base respectively, with 27 bases between them. The CDR3 has 20 amino acids. The germline gives CDR1 DFQATT, CDR2 SNEGSKA (reference sequence). This CDR3 reads CSARGFLPDGAWVGTDTQYF. CDR3 sequence (DNA): TGCAGTGCTAGAGGCTTTCTGCCAGACGGGGCCTGGGTGGGCACAGATACGCAGTATTTT.

A few counts support this clonotype. This rearrangement joins TRBV7-9 to TRBJ2-1; D remains ambiguous. Germline V lookup: CDR1 SEHNR, CDR2 FQNEAQ (reference sequence). This CDR3 spans 12 amino acids. V was trimmed by 6 bases and J by 7 bases, leaving 10 bases between them. The CDR3 is CASRPQGNEQFF. In DNA form, the CDR3 reads TGTGCCAGCAGACCCCAAGGAAATGAGCAGTTCTTC. Supplemented by reference TRBV7-9 and TRBJ2-1, the full variable domain reads DTGVSQNPRHKITKRGQNVTFRCDPISEHNRLYWYRQTLGQGPEFLTYFQNEAQLEKSRLLSDRFSAERPKGSFSTLEIQRTEQGDSAMYLCASRPQGNEQFFGPGTRLTVL.

This rearrangement joins TRBV5-1 to TRBJ2-7, with 12 bases identical to TRBD2. CDR1 and CDR2 from the germline V gene are SGHRS and YFSETQ. Unmatched junction bases numbered 5, after V lost 4 bases and J lost 0 bases. The CDR3 has 16 residues. CDR3 DNA: TGCGCCAGCAGCAGGACTAGCGGGACCTACTCCTACGAGCAGTACTTC. It yields the protein CASSRTSGTYSYEQYF.

The chain joins TRBV7-9 to TRBJ2-7, with TRBD1 as a possible D gene (5 bases). Trimming left V 4 bases short and J 3 bases short, with 10 bases between. Germline V CDR1 and CDR2: SEHNR, FQNEAQ (reference sequence). CDR3 length: 13 residues. CDR3 nucleotide sequence: TGTGCCAGCAGCTCCGTTGGACACTACGAGCAGTACTTC. This translates into CASSSVGHYEQYF.

V usage is TRBV20-1 and J usage is TRBJ2-3, with 7 positions matching TRBD2. V gave up 1 base and J gave up 2 bases; unmatched junction bases: 9. The CDR3 is made up of 16 amino acids. Germline loops: CDR1 DFQATT, CDR2 SNEGSKA (reference sequence). This CDR3 is CSARGAPGLHTDTQYF. The CDR3, as DNA: TGCAGTGCTAGAGGGGCCCCGGGACTACACACAGATACGCAGTATTTT.

This sequence joins TRBV15 and TRBJ1-1, with D perhaps matching TRBD1 (6 bases). The CDR3 contains 13 residues. V lost 8 bases and J lost 0, with 10 bases in between. Germline-derived CDR1 and CDR2 are LNHNV and YYDKDF (reference sequence). The CDR3 spells CATFGQMNTEAFF. The DNA for the CDR3 is TGTGCCACCTTCGGACAGATGAACACTGAAGCTTTCTTT. Together with reference TRBV15 and TRBJ1-1, the CDR3 gives the full variable domain: DAMVIQNPRYQVTQFGKPVTLSCSQTLNHNVMYWYQQKSSQAPKLLFHYYDKDFNNEADTPDNFQSRRPNTSFCFLDIRSPGLGDTAMYLCATFGQMNTEAFFGQGTRLTVV.

In this sample, this clonotype turned up many times. The rearrangement uses TRBV12-3 or TRBV12-4 and TRBJ2-6, with D perhaps matching TRBD1 or TRBD2 (5 bases each). Deletions cut 2 bases from V and 2 bases from J, with 10 bases between. The CDR3 is 16 residues long. The CDR3 reads CASSLFVGAGANVLTF. The CDR3 DNA is TGTGCCAGCAGTTTATTTGTGGGGGCTGGGGCCAACGTCCTGACTTTC.

This clonotype was observed a handful of times. The CDR3 DNA reads as TGCGCCAGCAGCTTGGTTTGGGCTAGCGGGGGAAATGAGCAGTTCTTC. Amino acids: CASSLVWASGGNEQFF. The chain uses TRBV5-1 and TRBJ2-1, with 10 bases fitting TRBD2. Trimming took 0 bases from V and 7 from J; bases not matched to a gene: 7. Germline CDR1 SGHRS, CDR2 YFSETQ. The CDR3 is 16 amino acids. The variable domain in full, with the rest retrieved from reference TRBV5-1 and TRBJ2-1, is KAGVTQTPRYLIKTRGQQVTLSCSPISGHRSVSWYQQTPGQGLQFLFEYFSETQRNKGNFPGRFSGRQFSNSRSEMNVSTLELGDSALYLCASSLVWASGGNEQFFGPGTRLTVL.

The chain employs TRBV4-3 and TRBJ2-7; 9 bases fit TRBD1. Trimming removed 0 bases from V and 4 bases from J; junction bases left unmatched: 4. CDR3 length equals 15 residues. Germline values: CDR1 LGHNA, CDR2 YSLEER. CDR3 bases: TGCGCCAGCAGCCAAGACTGGACAGGGGATTACGAGCAGTACTTC. The encoded protein is CASSQDWTGDYEQYF.

The genes are TRBV29-1 and TRBJ2-2, with 7 bases aligning to TRBD1. The CDR3 spans 16 residues. V lost 2 bases and J lost 4; bases outside the gene matches: 10. Germline-derived CDR1 and CDR2 are SQVTM and ANQGSEA. The CDR3 reads CSVEFGTAFSTGELFF. CDR3 DNA: TGCAGCGTTGAATTCGGGACAGCATTTTCCACCGGGGAGCTGTTTTTT.

This clonotype was seen a handful of times. The chain uses TRBV6-2 or TRBV6-3 and TRBJ1-2, with TRBD1 matching 8 bases. The CDR3 spans 15 residues. Germline values: CDR1 MNHEY, CDR2 SVGEGT. The trim removed 6 bases at V and 4 bases at J, leaving 10 bases unmatched. The CDR3 sequence is CASRTLGDRTYGYTF. CDR3 nucleotide sequence: TGTGCCAGCAGGACGTTGGGGGACAGGACCTATGGCTACACCTTC.

This clonotype was picked up a small number of times. The CDR3 region has the DNA TGTGCCAGCAGCGCGACCGGGGGGCGCAATCAGCCCCAGCATTTT. Its protein is CASSATGGRNQPQHF. This chain joins TRBV9 and TRBJ1-5, with D possibly being TRBD1 (6 bases). Trimming took 3 bases from V and 2 from J, leaving 12 bases between them. The CDR3 contains 15 residues. Germline V gives CDR1 SGDLS, CDR2 YYNGEE.

The CDR3 loop reads CASSEARDRVYEQYF. The CDR3 DNA is TGTGCCAGCAGTGAAGCGAGAGACAGGGTGTACGAGCAGTACTTC. The chain uses TRBV2 and TRBJ2-7, with TRBD1 matching 7 bases. This CDR3 is 15 amino acids long. V lost 0 bases, J lost 4 bases, and 6 bases stayed unmatched. Per the germline V gene, CDR1 is SNHLY and CDR2 is FYNNEI.

A word on this clonotype: A read error is possible here, since a much larger clone lies one base away. The V gene is TRBV28, the J gene TRBJ2-3; weak D call: TRBD2 (6 bases). The germline V gene has CDR1 MDHEN and CDR2 SYDVKM. The CDR3 has 12 amino acids. The CDR3 nucleotides are TGTGCCACCAGTTTATTCGCGGGGAGGCAGTATTTT. Translated: CATSLFAGRQYF. Together with reference TRBV28 and TRBJ2-3, the CDR3 gives the full variable domain: DVKVTQSSRYLVKRTGEKVFLECVQDMDHENMFWYRQDPGLGLRLIYFSYDVKMKEKGDIPEGYSVSREKKERFSLILESASTNQTSMYLCATSLFAGRQYFGPGTRLTVL.

In its sample, this clonotype was seen many times. The V call is TRBV6-4, the J call TRBJ2-2; D is unclear. The germline CDR1 and CDR2 sequences are MRHNA and SNTAGT. This CDR3 comprises 13 residues. Trimming cost V 2 bases and J 3 bases, with 4 bases left between them. The CDR3 sequence: CASSDRDTGELFF. CDR3 nucleotides: TGTGCCAGCAGTGACAGGGACACCGGGGAGCTGTTTTTT.

This clonotype was observed a handful of times. The gene calls are TRBV30 and TRBJ2-7; D is unresolved. Trimming pared 2 bases from V and 0 bases from J, leaving 5 bases between. CDR1 is GTSNPN and CDR2 is SVGIG in the germline V gene (reference sequence). This CDR3 is 12 amino acids long. The CDR3 DNA reads TGTGCCTGGAGTCCCTACTCCTACGAGCAGTACTTC. Translating it yields CAWSPYSYEQYF.

This clonotype was observed many times. The chain employs TRBV5-6 and TRBJ1-1; the D gene is possibly TRBD1 (5 bases). In germline, CDR1 is SGHDT, CDR2 YYEEEE. This CDR3 is built from 14 residues. Trimming took off 0 bases at V and 0 bases at J, with 6 bases between the two ends. The CDR3 protein is CASSLVGVNTEAFF. The CDR3 nucleotides read TGTGCCAGCAGCTTGGTGGGGGTGAACACTGAAGCTTTCTTT.

The chain links TRBV12-3 or TRBV12-4 to TRBJ2-3; the D is unclear. The V end was cut by 5 bases, the J end by 7 bases, with 10 bases between. This CDR3 has 12 amino acids. DNA of the CDR3: TGTGCCAGCAGTCCCGGGTCAAATACGCAGTATTTT. Translating it yields CASSPGSNTQYF.

This clonotype has more than one count but fewer than ten. The chain carries TRBV7-3 and TRBJ2-1, with D possibly matching TRBD2 (6 bases). The CDR3 runs to 18 residues. Per the germline V gene, CDR1 is SGHTA and CDR2 is FQGTGA. The ends were cut back, 4 bases at V and 0 bases at J, with 19 bases in the middle. The CDR3 region has the DNA TGTGCCAGCAGCTCCCCCCGCGGAGGGGCCGCCTCCTACAATGAGCAGTTCTTC. This sequence encodes CASSSPRGGAASYNEQFF.

This clonotype appeared a few times. V is TRBV11-2 and J is TRBJ1-2; 10 bases are a match to TRBD1. This CDR3 has 16 residues. Germline trimming cut 5 bases from V and 1 base from J; bases unmatched to any gene: 7. In germline, CDR1 is SGHAT, CDR2 FQNNGV. The chain's CDR3 is CASSLGTGDLNYGYTF. Written as DNA, the CDR3 is TGTGCCAGCAGCCTAGGGACAGGGGATCTTAACTATGGCTACACCTTC.

This clonotype was counted a few times. This chain links TRBV5-5 with TRBJ2-5, with 8 nucleotides matching TRBD1. Germline CDR1 reads SGHKS; CDR2 reads YYEKEE (reference sequence). V dropped 2 bases and J dropped 4; count of bases not matched to a gene: 10. The CDR3 runs 16 residues. CDR3 in DNA: TGTGCCAGCAGCTTAGGAAGACAGGGGTGGGCAGAGACCCAGTACTTC. Protein sequence: CASSLGRQGWAETQYF.

This clonotype appeared a few times. The V call is TRBV12-3 or TRBV12-4, the J call TRBJ2-1, with 8 bases fitting TRBD1. Losses at the gene ends were 6 bases for V and 4 bases for J; bases not matched to a gene: 11. This CDR3 is 16 amino acids long. The CDR3 is CASSHLQGDPYNEQFF. CDR3 bases: TGTGCCAGCAGCCACTTACAGGGGGATCCGTACAATGAGCAGTTCTTC.

The sample holds a few counts of this clonotype. The chain is built from TRBV5-1 and TRBJ1-2, with D possibly matching TRBD1 (6 bases). This CDR3 has 14 residues. Germline lookup yields CDR1 SGHRS and CDR2 YFSETQ. The V end was cut by 0 bases, the J end by 7 bases, with 13 bases between. The CDR3 protein is CASSLETGLRGYTF. CDR3 in DNA: TGCGCCAGCAGCTTGGAAACAGGGTTGCGTGGCTACACCTTC.